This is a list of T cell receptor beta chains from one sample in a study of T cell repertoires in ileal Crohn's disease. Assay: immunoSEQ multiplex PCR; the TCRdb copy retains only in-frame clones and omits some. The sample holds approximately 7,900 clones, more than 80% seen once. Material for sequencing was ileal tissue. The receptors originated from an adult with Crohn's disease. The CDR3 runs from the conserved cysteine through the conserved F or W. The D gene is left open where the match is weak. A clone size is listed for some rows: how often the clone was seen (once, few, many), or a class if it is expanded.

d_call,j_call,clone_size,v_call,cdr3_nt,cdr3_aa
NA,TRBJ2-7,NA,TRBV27,TGTGCCAGCAGTTTACGGGCGGGATTCGGGTACGAGCAGTACTTC,CASSLRAGFGYEQYF
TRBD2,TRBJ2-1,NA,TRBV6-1,TGTGCCAGCAGTCCACGGGAGGGGGGGAAAAATGAGCAGTTCTTC,CASSPREGGKNEQFF
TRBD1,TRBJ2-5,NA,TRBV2,TGTGCCAGCAAACAGGGGAAAGAGACCCAGCACTTC,CASKQGKETQHF
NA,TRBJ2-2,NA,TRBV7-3,TGTGCCAGCACCGTTCTGGGGGCGACCGGGGAGCTGTTTTTT,CASTVLGATGELFF
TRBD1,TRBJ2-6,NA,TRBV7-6,TGTGCCAGCAGCGGCGGACAGGGGATCGCCTCTGGGGCCAACGTCCTGACTTTC,CASSGGQGIASGANVLTF
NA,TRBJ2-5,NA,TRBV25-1,TGTGCCAGCAGTGACCCGGGGATCCAAGAGACCCAGTACTTC,CASSDPGIQETQYF
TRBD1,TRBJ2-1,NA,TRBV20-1,TGCAGTGCTACAGGGGGCAGTGAGCAGTTCTTC,CSATGGSEQFF
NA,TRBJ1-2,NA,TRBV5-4,TGTGCCAGCAGCGGGCATCGTCAGGGTGACTATGGCTACACCTTC,CASSGHRQGDYGYTF
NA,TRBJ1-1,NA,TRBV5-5,TGTGCCAGCAGCTTAGCCCCGAACACTGAAGCTTTCTTT,CASSLAPNTEAFF
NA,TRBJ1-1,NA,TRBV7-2,TGTGCCAGCAGCCCTCGGGGGGGGATCAACACTGAAGCTTTCTTT,CASSPRGGINTEAFF
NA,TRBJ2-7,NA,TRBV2,TGTGCCAGCAGCAACCCGACCACACCAGGGCAATACGAGCAGTACTTC,CASSNPTTPGQYEQYF
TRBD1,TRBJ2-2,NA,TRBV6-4,TGTGCCAGCAGTGACGGGACAGGGGCATCGGGGGAGCTGTTTTTT,CASSDGTGASGELFF
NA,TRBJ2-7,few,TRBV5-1,TGCGCCAGCAGCTCCGAACCGACAGGCGGCTACGAGCAGTACTTC,CASSSEPTGGYEQYF
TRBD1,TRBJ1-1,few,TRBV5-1,TGCGCCAGCAGCCCTCGAACCGGGACAGGGGTTGGCACTGAAGCTTTCTTT,CASSPRTGTGVGTEAFF
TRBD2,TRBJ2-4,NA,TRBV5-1,TGCGCCAGCAGCCCCGGGACTACCCTTCAGTACTTC,CASSPGTTLQYF
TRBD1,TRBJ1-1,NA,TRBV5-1,TGCGCCAGCAGCTTACAGGGGGCCGGGACTGAAGCTTTCTTT,CASSLQGAGTEAFF
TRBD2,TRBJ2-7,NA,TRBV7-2,TGTGCCAGCAGCACGCGGACTAGCGCCTCCTACGAGCAGTACTTC,CASSTRTSASYEQYF
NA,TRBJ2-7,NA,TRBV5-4,TGTGCCAGCAGCGTCTCCGGGACTGACGAGCAGTACTTC,CASSVSGTDEQYF